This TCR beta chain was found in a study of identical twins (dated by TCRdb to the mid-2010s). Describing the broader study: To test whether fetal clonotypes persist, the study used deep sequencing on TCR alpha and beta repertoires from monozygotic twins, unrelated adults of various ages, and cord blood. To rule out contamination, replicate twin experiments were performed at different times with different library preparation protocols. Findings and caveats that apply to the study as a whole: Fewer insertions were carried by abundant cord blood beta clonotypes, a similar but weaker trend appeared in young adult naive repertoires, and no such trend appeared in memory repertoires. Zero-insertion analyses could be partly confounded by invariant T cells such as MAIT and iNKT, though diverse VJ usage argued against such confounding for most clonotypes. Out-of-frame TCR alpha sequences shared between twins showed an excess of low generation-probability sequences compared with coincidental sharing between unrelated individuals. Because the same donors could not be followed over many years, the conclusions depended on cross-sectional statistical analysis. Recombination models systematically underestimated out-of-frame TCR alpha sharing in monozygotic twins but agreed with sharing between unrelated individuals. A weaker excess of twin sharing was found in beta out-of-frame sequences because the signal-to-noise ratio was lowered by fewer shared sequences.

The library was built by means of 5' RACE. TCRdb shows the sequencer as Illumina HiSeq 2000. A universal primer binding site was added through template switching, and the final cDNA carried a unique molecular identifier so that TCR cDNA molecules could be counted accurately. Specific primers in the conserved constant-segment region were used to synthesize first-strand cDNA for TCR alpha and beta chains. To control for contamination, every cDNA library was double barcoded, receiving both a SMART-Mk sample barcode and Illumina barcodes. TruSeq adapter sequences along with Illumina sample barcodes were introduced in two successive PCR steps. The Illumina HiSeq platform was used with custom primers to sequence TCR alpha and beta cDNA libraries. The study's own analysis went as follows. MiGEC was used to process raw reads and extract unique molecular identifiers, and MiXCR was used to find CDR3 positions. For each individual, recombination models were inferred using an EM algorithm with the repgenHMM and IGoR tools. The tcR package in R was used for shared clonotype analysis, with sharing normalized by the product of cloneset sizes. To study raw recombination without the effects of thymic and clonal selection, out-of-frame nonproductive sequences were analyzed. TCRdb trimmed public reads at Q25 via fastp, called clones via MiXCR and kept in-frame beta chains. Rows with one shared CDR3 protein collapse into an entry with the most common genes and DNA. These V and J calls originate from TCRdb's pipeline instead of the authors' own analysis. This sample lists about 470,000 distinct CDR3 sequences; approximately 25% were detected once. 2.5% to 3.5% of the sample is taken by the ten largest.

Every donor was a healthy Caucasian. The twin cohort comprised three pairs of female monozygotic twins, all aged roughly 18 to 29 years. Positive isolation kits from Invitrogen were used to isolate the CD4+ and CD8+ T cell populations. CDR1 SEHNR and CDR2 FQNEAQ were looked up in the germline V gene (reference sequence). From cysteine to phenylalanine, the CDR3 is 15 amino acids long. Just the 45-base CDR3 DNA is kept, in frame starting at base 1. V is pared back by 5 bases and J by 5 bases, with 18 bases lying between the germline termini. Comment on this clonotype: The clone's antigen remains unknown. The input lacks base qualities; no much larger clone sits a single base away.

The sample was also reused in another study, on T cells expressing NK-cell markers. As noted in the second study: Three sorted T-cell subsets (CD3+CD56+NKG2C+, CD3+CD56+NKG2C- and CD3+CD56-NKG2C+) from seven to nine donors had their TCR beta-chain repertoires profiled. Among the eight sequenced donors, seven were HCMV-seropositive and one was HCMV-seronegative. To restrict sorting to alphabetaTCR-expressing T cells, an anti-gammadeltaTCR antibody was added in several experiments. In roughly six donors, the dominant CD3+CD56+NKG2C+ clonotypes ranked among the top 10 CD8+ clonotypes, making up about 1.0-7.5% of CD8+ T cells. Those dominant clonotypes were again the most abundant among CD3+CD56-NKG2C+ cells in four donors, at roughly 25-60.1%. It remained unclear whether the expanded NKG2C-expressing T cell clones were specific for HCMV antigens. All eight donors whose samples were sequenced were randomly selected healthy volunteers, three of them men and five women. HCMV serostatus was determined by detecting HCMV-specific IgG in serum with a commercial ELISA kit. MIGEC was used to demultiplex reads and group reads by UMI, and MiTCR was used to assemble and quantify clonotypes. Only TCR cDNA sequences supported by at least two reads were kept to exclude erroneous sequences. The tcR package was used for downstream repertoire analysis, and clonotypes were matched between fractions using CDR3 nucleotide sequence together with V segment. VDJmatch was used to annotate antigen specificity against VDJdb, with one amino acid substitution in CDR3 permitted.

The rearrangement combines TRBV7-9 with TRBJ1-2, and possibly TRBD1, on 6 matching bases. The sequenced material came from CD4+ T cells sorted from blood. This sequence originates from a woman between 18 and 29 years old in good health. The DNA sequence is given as TGTGCCAGCAGCGTAGGACAGACGCTCGGTTATGGCTACACCTTC. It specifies CASSVGQTLGYGYTF.